This entry is about one T cell receptor (beta chain). This clonotype has a count of ten or more. The target of this receptor is not known. Base qualities were left out, and no much larger clone turns up one base away. The sample belongs to a study of regulatory T cells in long-lasting Graves disease (dated by TCRdb to the early 2020s). About the study as a whole: Newly diagnosed Graves' disease patients had taken antithyroid drugs for less than 3 months. Patients with persistent Graves' disease were compared with patients with newly diagnosed Graves' disease using TCR sequencing and RNA sequencing of peripheral blood. The study was conducted in China and was registered as a clinical trial. A total of around 35 samples were covered by TCR sequencing, comprising around 13 persistent and around 20 newly diagnosed Graves' disease patients. General study outcomes and caveats: A larger number of public clonotypes was shared among persistent patients (fewer than 3,000) than among newly diagnosed patients (about 990). Compared with newly diagnosed patients, persistent Graves' disease patients had lower TCR Shannon entropy and fewer highly expanded clones, which suggests clonal expansion. As a limitation, the authors acknowledged that the small sample size may reduce accuracy. The study examined only peripheral blood because the primary lesion, thyroid tissue, could not be accessed. Persistent disease showed preferential use of TRBV28, TRBJ1-2 and TRBJ2-5, whereas newly diagnosed disease favored TRBV20-1 and TRBJ2-1. Only the TCR beta chain was sequenced and analyzed.

The library was prepared using multiplex PCR. Sequencer: Illumina HiSeq 4000. iRepertoire HTBI primers and Arm-PCR amplification of CDR3 regions were used to construct TCR beta libraries. PCR products were gel purified before sequencing. On the authors' methods: Gene usage analysis of CDR3 amino acid clonotypes relied on the 60 to 65 TRBV and 13 to 15 TRBJ segments identified across samples. Filtered high-quality paired reads were merged into contigs using COPE and FqMerger. BLAST was used to align contigs to IMGT TRBV, TRBD and TRBJ reference genes, and CDR3 was defined according to IMGT. Any clonotype with a frequency above 0.1% was classified as a highly expanded clone. Shannon entropy was used to measure repertoire diversity, and the Gini coefficient was used to measure V-J evenness. Public clonotypes were defined as clonotypes shared by more than one individual. TCRdb itself trimmed the public reads at Q25 with fastp, ran MiXCR and retained productive beta chains. For every CDR3 protein sequence, its rows merge into one entry that carries the most common genes and DNA. These V and J calls are TCRdb output, not the study's own analysis. The sample has roughly 500,000 distinct CDR3 sequences on record, approximately 12% of them singletons. The ten largest account for roughly 8.2% of the sample.

Taken with the paper, the label for time point translates to: newly diagnosed GD, antithyroid drugs for less than 3 months. RNA was extracted from PBMCs in TRIzol for both TCR sequencing and RNA sequencing. Graves' disease was diagnosed according to American Thyroid Association guidelines. Patients were recruited from an endocrinology department in Xi'an, China. From each patient, approximately 10 milliliters of peripheral blood was collected into an EDTA anticoagulant tube. Ficoll Paque Plus density gradient separation was used to isolate PBMCs, and no further T cell sorting was performed. RNA quality was checked with an Agilent 2100 Bioanalyzer and agarose gel, and concentration with a NanoDrop 2000. The germline V gene (reference sequence) sets CDR1 to LNHNV and CDR2 to YYDKDF. Measured from the cysteine to the phenylalanine, the CDR3 is 15 residues long. Only CDR3 DNA remains: 45 bases, in frame from the first base. V gives up 5 bases and J gives up 4 bases, and the segment between their germline ends measures 17 bases.

A further study also used this sample, focusing on T cells in Graves' hyperthyroidism and ophthalmopathy. As the second study states: A patient counted as having stable Graves' hyperthyroidism if no progression to ophthalmopathy occurred over 18 months of follow-up. Hyperthyroidism patients were newly diagnosed, with disease duration under 2 months, and aged 18 to 65 years. The study excluded patients with uncontrolled infections, other autoimmune diseases, pregnancy or lactation. Diagnoses were established on the basis of clinical symptoms, serum thyroxine and TRAb, thyroid ultrasound, and orbital computed tomography. The TCR CDR3 was subjected to a first round of RT-PCR using the HTBI primer set and the Qiagen OneStep RT-PCR kit. Most expanded thyroid clonotypes (frequency above 0.001) were also detected in blood, suggesting blood repertoires may reflect thyroid immune responses. In cross-validation, a model built on a 13 V-J signature told ophthalmopathy apart from stable hyperthyroidism with 85% to 90% sensitivity and around 84% specificity, and in testing the same model reached 80%/75%. In validation, progression to ophthalmopathy was predicted by the model with 65% to 71% sensitivity and 72.22% specificity, a median of roughly six months before onset. To identify TCR V-J signatures that set the groups apart, the researchers used a discovery cohort of more than 95 patients, made up of 40 to 45 with Graves' ophthalmopathy and approximately 57 with stable Graves' hyperthyroidism. Prospective prediction of ophthalmopathy was tested in an independent validation cohort of 18 to 20 hyperthyroidism patients and roughly 16 patients who later progressed to ophthalmopathy. The approximately 100 discovery patients were divided at random into training and test sets in a 7:3 ratio. In addition, the study compared T-cell repertoires in thyroid tissue and in blood from roughly six Graves' hyperthyroidism patients. After blood sampling, hyperthyroidism patients were treated with methimazole at a starting dose of 30 mg daily, and ophthalmopathy patients were treated with high-dose intravenous methylprednisolone. The libraries were constructed in a second round of multiplex PCR and then size-selected and purified. Sequencing of the libraries was done on an Illumina HiSeq2000 using paired-end 100 bp reads. Raw data were processed with SOAPnuke, discarding reads with adapters, uncalled bases, mean Phred below 15, or no exact constant-primer or identifier match. High-quality paired reads were merged using COPE v1.2.5, and each unique nucleotide sequence was defined as a clonotype. Clonotypes were aligned to IMGT TRBV, TRBD and TRBJ reference segments using MiTCR v1.1. Only V-J combinations with frequency above 0.0001, covering approximately 99% of repertoires, were analysed. A TCS score was defined as the ratio between F50 (clonal expansion) and ExV (chaos), using BLOSUM62-based TCRdist between CDR3 peptides within each V-J. Welch's t-statistics and random forest reduced some 510 V-J features to roughly 13, which were used in a naive Bayes classifier (R e1071). Sample size was not statistically predetermined, and investigators were not blinded to group allocation. The paper reports TCR Vbeta CDR3 sequencing of 135 peripheral blood samples: 43 ophthalmopathy, approximately 74 hyperthyroidism and around 17 progressor patients.

This receptor was taken from a woman between 25 and 40 years old with Graves disease. Donor details come from another sample of the same person, matched by shared clones. Sequencing was performed on peripheral blood mononuclear cells (PBMCs), taken at new diagnosis, from a patient treated with antithyroid drugs. The rearranged chain carries TRBV15 and TRBJ1-1; TRBD1 is a weak D gene call, 5 bases matching. The nucleotide sequence is TGTGCCACCAGCTTAAACCGGGACGGTCGCACTGAAGCTTTCTTT. Its translation is CATSLNRDGRTEAFF.